This TCR beta chain was sequenced during a study of cytomegalovirus exposure and HLA in healthy donors. The PCR was carried out with 60 Vbeta primers and 13 Jbeta primers. Assay: immunoSEQ multiplex PCR; the TCRdb copy retains only in-frame clones and omits some. The repertoire consists of about 200,000 clones, with about 70% occurring once and the leading ten covering 1.5% to 2%. Per germline, CDR1 SNHLY and CDR2 FYNNEI. V was trimmed by 4 bases and J by 3 bases, leaving 10 bases between them. CDR3 size: 14 residues. The genes are TRBV2 and TRBJ1-5; D gene ambiguous. The material sequenced was PBMCs. This TCR was sampled from a woman aged 30 to 39 in good health and CMV-seronegative. The CDR3 region is CASSGGRLNQPQHF. CDR3 bases: TGTGCCAGCAGTGGTGGAAGACTCAATCAGCCCCAGCATTTT.